This entry is about one T cell receptor (beta chain). Sequencing used immunoSEQ multiplex PCR; TCRdb keeps in-frame clones, though not all of them. The sample lists about 150,000 clones; approximately 90% were seen once. The sample belongs to a study of blood T cell repertoires in COVID-19. Study in general: PBMCs, B-cell-depleted T cells, or T cells provided the cDNA or gDNA that made up the material.

The receptor comes from a woman between 45 and 65 years old with acute or convalescent COVID-19. Sequencing was performed on peripheral blood.

The CDR3 coding sequence is TGTGCCAGTAGTATAGAAAGGGACTCCTTTTACGAGCAGTACTTC. Protein sequence: CASSIERDSFYEQYF. This rearrangement joins TRBV19 to TRBJ2-7, with TRBD2 as a possible D gene (6 bases). The V end lost 0 bases, the J end lost 4 bases, and 13 bases lay between the germline ends. CDR1 and CDR2 from the germline V gene are LNHDA and SQIVND (reference sequence). This CDR3 has 15 residues. Full variable domain (missing parts from reference TRBV19 and TRBJ2-7): DGGITQSPKYLFRKEGQNVTLSCEQNLNHDAMYWYRQDPGQGLRLIYYSQIVNDFQKGDIAEGYSVSREKKESFPLTVTSAQKNPTAFYLCASSIERDSFYEQYFGPGTRLTVT.